The clone carrying this T cell receptor beta chain was counted ten times or more. Antigen specificity is unknown. MiXCR, applied by TCRdb to the reads, yields one record per CDR3 protein. The table records fewer than 250,000 distinct CDR3 sequences, about 12% of them present only once. The data were obtained in a study of T cell repertoires in cytomegalovirus infection. As for the study in general: Indications came from public TCR beta signatures; they pointed to CMV infection and to a matching HLA type. Study-level findings and limits: Dominating the ex vivo response were HLA-C-restricted CMV-specific TCR beta clonotypes.

The junction had 25 bases not matched to a gene; V was cut back by 3 bases and J by 7 bases. The CDR3 totals 21 residues. CDR1 and CDR2 (germline): MDHEN, SYDVKM. Sequencing was performed on PBMCs. The receptor was isolated from a human donor in good health (CMV status not recorded). Some clones in this sample may be carry-over from other donors' samples. The chain links TRBV28 to TRBJ1-4, with 8 bases identical to TRBD1. CDR3 loop: CASSLPPPGRQGAREGEKLFF. The CDR3 DNA sequence: TGTGCCAGCAGTTTGCCACCTCCCGGGAGGCAGGGGGCGCGGGAGGGTGAAAAACTGTTTTTT.